Shown below are 27 T cell receptor beta chains from a single sample sequenced in a study of shared clonotypes between healthy human individuals. Sequencing used immunoSEQ multiplex PCR; TCRdb keeps in-frame clones, though not all of them. The repertoire has more than 550,000 clones, roughly 87% of them found once; the top ten carry 30% to 40%. The sequenced material came from memory CD8+ T cells from PBMCs. Subset here: CD45RO+ cells pooled with CCR7-negative TemRA cells. The receptor set was obtained from a man in his late teens or twenties in good health. Some clones in this sample may be carry-over from other donors' samples.

The rearrangement uses TRBV10-1 and TRBJ2-2; tentatively, D is TRBD1 (5 bases). Germline V CDR1 and CDR2: WNHNN, SYGVQD (reference sequence). With 1 base removed from V and 4 bases from J, the gap between germline ends came to 7 bases. The CDR3 loop spans 14 amino acids. Here the CDR3 DNA reads TGCGCCAGCAGTGAGTTAGGGGCCACCGGGGAGCTGTTTTTT. Amino acids: CASSELGATGELFF.

The chain carries TRBV7-6 and TRBJ2-2, with 7 positions matching TRBD2. The V and J ends lost 8 bases and 1 base, in that order; junction bases with no gene match: 4. Germline assignment: CDR1 SGHVS and CDR2 FNYEAQ. CDR3 size: 14 residues. The CDR3 reads CASVSGMNTGELFF. Here the CDR3 DNA reads TGTGCCAGCGTGAGCGGGATGAACACCGGGGAGCTGTTTTTT.

The chain uses TRBV27 and TRBJ2-7, with 11 bases identical to TRBD1. Trimming cost V 10 bases and J 3 bases; bases outside gene matches: 5. Germline CDR1 and CDR2: MNHEY and SMNVEV (reference sequence). CDR3 size: 13 residues. CDR3: CATTGTGGYEQYF. The CDR3 nucleotides are TGTGCCACCACCGGGACAGGGGGCTACGAGCAGTACTTC.

This clone was picked up one time. CDR3 sequence reads: CASSPIRARGNTIYF. CDR3 sequence (DNA): TGTGCCAGCAGCCCCATCAGGGCGCGCGGAAACACCATATATTTT. This rearrangement joins TRBV27 to TRBJ1-3, with D possibly TRBD1 on 5 matching bases. This CDR3 contains 15 residues. Trimming stripped 6 bases from V and 4 bases from J, with 16 bases between. CDR1 and CDR2 from the germline V gene are MNHEY and SMNVEV (reference sequence).

This rearrangement joins TRBV21-1 to TRBJ1-5. TRBV21-1 is listed as a pseudogene. CDR3 size: 16 residues. CDR3 nucleotide sequence: TGTGCCAGCAGCAAAGCTCACCGCGGCAGCAATCAGCCCCAGCATTTT. Amino acid sequence: CASSKAHRGSNQPQHF.

This clone was picked up one time. The V gene is TRBV4-1, the J gene TRBJ2-3, with a tentative D call TRBD2 (6 bases). The CDR3 runs 14 residues. Between the trimmed V and J ends, which lost 5 bases and 3 bases, there was a span of 12 bases. Per germline, CDR1 MGHRA and CDR2 YSYEKL. CDR3 amino acids: CASSEGGLTDTQYF. DNA of the CDR3: TGCGCCAGCAGCGAAGGAGGGCTGACAGATACGCAGTATTTT.

The genes are TRBV6-6 and TRBJ2-7; TRBD2 is a possible D gene (6 bases). V was trimmed by 6 bases and J by 4 bases, leaving 16 bases between them. Per germline, CDR1 MNHNY and CDR2 SVGAGI (reference sequence). The CDR3 is 14 amino acids. CDR3 protein: CASSDPTSWYEQYF. CDR3 nucleotide sequence: TGTGCCAGCAGCGACCCGACTAGTTGGTACGAGCAGTACTTC.

The V and J genes are TRBV27 and TRBJ2-5; possible D gene TRBD1, 6 bases. The CDR3 length is 13 residues. Trimming pared 8 bases from V and 5 bases from J, leaving 15 bases between. Germline V gene sequence: CDR1 MNHEY, CDR2 SMNVEV (reference sequence). The DNA of the CDR3 is TGTGCCAGCGCGCGTCGGACAGATGAGACCCAGTACTTC. It is translated as CASARRTDETQYF.

Details on this clone: The DNA is left out, because the CDR3 cannot be placed on it with certainty; the CDR3 is given as TCRdb lists it. The chain has TRBV9 and TRBJ1-2. The length of the CDR3 is 10 amino acids, counting both ends. Germline CDR1 SGDLS, CDR2 YYNGEE. The CDR3 sequence is CASSVGYGTF.

The chain links TRBV9 to TRBJ2-7; D unresolved. CDR3 length: 15 residues. The germline V and J ends were trimmed by 1 base and 3 bases, with 14 bases remaining between them. CDR1 and CDR2 from the germline V gene are SGDLS and YYNGEE. The CDR3 DNA is TGTGCCAGCAGCGTACACTCAGACGGAAACTACGAGCAGTACTTC. It is translated as CASSVHSDGNYEQYF.

The chain recombines TRBV10-2 with TRBJ2-5, with D unresolved. This CDR3 has 14 residues. The V gene lost 2 bases and the J gene lost 1 base, with 8 bases spanning the gap. In germline, CDR1 is WSHSY, CDR2 SAAADI. The CDR3: CASSEERIQETQYF. Written as DNA, the CDR3 is TGCGCCAGCAGTGAGGAACGGATCCAAGAGACCCAGTACTTC.

The rearrangement joins TRBV28 to TRBJ1-2; 7 nucleotides match TRBD1. CDR3 length: 16 residues. Germline CDR1 is MDHEN and CDR2 is SYDVKM. J lost 9 bases, V lost 1 base, and 14 bases had no gene match. The CDR3 protein is CASSLFSEEGARSYTF. The CDR3 DNA is TGTGCCAGCAGTTTATTCAGCGAAGAGGGGGCGAGGAGCTACACCTTC.

The gene calls are TRBV7-2 and TRBJ2-1; 7 bases line up with TRBD1. J was trimmed by 7 bases and V by 3 bases; bases with no gene match: 6. CDR1 and CDR2 (germline): SGHTA, FQGNSA. CDR3 size: 14 residues. The chain's CDR3 is CASSLRQGVNEQFF. DNA for the CDR3: TGTGCCAGCAGCTTGAGGCAGGGGGTTAATGAGCAGTTCTTC.

V gene TRBV27 combines with J gene TRBJ2-1; the D gene is possibly TRBD2 (6 bases). CDR1 is MNHEY, CDR2 SMNVEV, per germline (reference sequence). Deletions cut 7 bases from V and 4 bases from J, with 17 bases between. The CDR3 length is 15 residues. CDR3 protein: CASTPGTQRYNEQFF. Written as DNA, the CDR3 is TGTGCCAGCACCCCCGGGACTCAGAGATACAATGAGCAGTTCTTC.

This rearrangement joins TRBV15 to TRBJ2-7; the D gene is possibly TRBD1 (6 bases). This CDR3 spans 13 amino acids. Per germline, CDR1 LNHNV and CDR2 YYDKDF (reference sequence). Trimming shortened V by 8 bases and J by 5 bases, and 16 bases separated the two germline ends. The CDR3 region is CATRGNRDDEQYF. CDR3 nucleotide sequence: TGTGCCACCCGGGGTAACAGGGACGACGAGCAGTACTTC.

V and J are TRBV27 and TRBJ1-2, with a possible D match to TRBD1 (6 bases). CDR3 length: 13 amino acids. Germline CDR1 is MNHEY and CDR2 is SMNVEV (reference sequence). V was pared by 7 bases and J by 0 bases, with 9 bases between. CDR3 DNA: TGTGCCAGCACGGGGGGCACTAACTATGGCTACACCTTC. This gives the protein CASTGGTNYGYTF.

This rearrangement joins TRBV5-1 to TRBJ2-5; 10 nucleotides match TRBD1. Germline V gene sequence: CDR1 SGHRS, CDR2 YFSETQ. The CDR3 loop spans 14 amino acids. The trim removed 5 bases at V and 2 bases at J, leaving 3 bases unmatched. Written as DNA, the CDR3 is TGCGCCAGCAGATGGACAGGGGGTCAAGAGACCCAGTACTTC. Its protein is CASRWTGGQETQYF.

The chain carries TRBV27 and TRBJ2-1, with 9 bases matching TRBD1. Germline assignment: CDR1 MNHEY and CDR2 SMNVEV (reference sequence). This CDR3 is built from 14 residues. V lost 6 bases, J lost 5 bases, and 5 bases stayed unmatched. This CDR3 is CASSPGQGNNEQFF. The CDR3 nucleotides are TGTGCCAGCAGCCCGGGACAGGGCAACAATGAGCAGTTCTTC.

V and J are TRBV18 and TRBJ2-5, with TRBD2 identical over 14 bases. Germline CDR1 and CDR2: KGHSH and LQKENI. V trimming: 3 bases; J trimming: 5 bases; junction bases outside the gene matches: 11. CDR3 length: 18 amino acids. The CDR3 DNA sequence: TGTGCCAGCTCACCGTCCGGGACTAGCGGGAGCAAATCGGAGACCCAGTACTTC. It yields the protein CASSPSGTSGSKSETQYF.

The genes are TRBV4-1 and TRBJ1-3, with a possible D match to TRBD1 (6 bases). V lost 0 bases and J 3 bases, leaving 12 bases between the germline ends. The CDR3 covers 16 residues. Germline lookup yields CDR1 MGHRA and CDR2 YSYEKL. The CDR3 sequence: CASSQEGGRVGNTIYF. The CDR3 bases are TGCGCCAGCAGCCAAGAGGGGGGCAGAGTTGGAAACACCATATATTTT.

The rearrangement uses TRBV5-4 and TRBJ1-3; 9 nucleotides line up with TRBD1. Losses at the gene ends were 4 bases for V and 3 bases for J; bases not matched to a gene: 2. Germline values: CDR1 SGHNT, CDR2 YYREEE (reference sequence). This CDR3 contains 14 residues. The CDR3: CASSQDRGGNTIYF. Here the CDR3 DNA reads TGTGCCAGCAGCCAGGACAGGGGTGGAAACACCATATATTTT.

The chain uses TRBV7-9 and TRBJ2-7; a possible D gene is TRBD2 (5 bases). V was clipped by 1 base and J by 2 bases, with 9 bases between them. The CDR3 contains 14 residues. The germline V gene encodes CDR1 SEHNR and CDR2 FQNEAQ (reference sequence). CDR3: CASSLGGIAYEQYF. CDR3 nucleotide sequence: TGTGCCAGCAGCTTAGGAGGGATTGCCTACGAGCAGTACTTC.

The rearrangement uses TRBV11-2 and TRBJ2-1; D ambiguous. The germline CDR1 and CDR2 sequences are SGHAT and FQNNGV. The CDR3 extends over 15 amino acids. With 6 bases removed from V and 7 bases from J, the gap between germline ends came to 19 bases. DNA of the CDR3: TGTGCCAGCAGATACAGTTCCTCCTCCCGGAATGAGCAGTTCTTC. It is translated as CASRYSSSSRNEQFF. Using reference TRBV11-2 and TRBJ2-1 for the parts outside the CDR3, the full variable domain is EAGVAQSPRYKIIEKRQSVAFWCNPISGHATLYWYQQILGQGPKLLIQFQNNGVVDDSQLPKDRFSAERLKGVDSTLKIQPAKLEDSAVYLCASRYSSSSRNEQFFGPGTRLTVL.

This clone has a single count. This rearrangement joins TRBV27 to TRBJ2-1, with unresolved D. The germline V gene encodes CDR1 MNHEY and CDR2 SMNVEV (reference sequence). V was trimmed by 2 bases and J by 7 bases, leaving 12 bases between them. This CDR3 has 14 amino acids. CDR3 in DNA: TGTGCCAGCAGTTTAAGGCTAGGCGTGAATGAGCAGTTCTTC. This translates into CASSLRLGVNEQFF.

The rearrangement uses TRBV28 and TRBJ2-1; D remains unclear. From germline, CDR1 is MDHEN and CDR2 SYDVKM. The CDR3 contains 14 residues. Trimming cost V 1 base and J 8 bases, with 12 bases left between them. This CDR3 is CASSLFGEADEQFF. CDR3 DNA sequence: TGTGCCAGCAGTTTATTTGGTGAGGCCGATGAGCAGTTCTTC.

V gene TRBV27 combines with J gene TRBJ2-7; perhaps TRBD2 as D (5 bases). The V gene's germline CDR1 is MNHEY and CDR2 SMNVEV (reference sequence). The CDR3 runs 13 residues. Trimming removed 1 base from V and 6 bases from J, with 10 bases in between. The CDR3 nucleotides are TGTGCCAGCAGTTTATTCAGAGGGCCCGAGCAGTACTTC. Amino acids: CASSLFRGPEQYF.

This CDR3 is CAIRDRVDEQYF. CDR3 DNA sequence: TGTGCCATCAGGGACAGGGTGGACGAGCAGTACTTC. The chain employs TRBV10-3 and TRBJ2-7, with 8 bases identical to TRBD1. Germline lookup yields CDR1 ENHRY and CDR2 SYGVKD. This CDR3 spans 12 amino acids. J was trimmed by 5 bases and V by 6 bases; bases with no gene match: 3.